This entry lists 22 T cell receptor beta chains sequenced from one sample in a study of Ad26.COV2.S vaccination and SARS-CoV-2 variants. Specified treatment: 19 received Ad26.COV2.S at low or high dose, single or two shots; roughly 5 received placebo; per-sample allocation not given. All samples were drawn on day 63, counting from the first vaccine or placebo injection. Method: immunoSEQ multiplex PCR; TCRdb's copy keeps in-frame clones and lacks some. The sample records approximately 280,000 clones, around 87% being singletons. The sample consisted of peripheral blood, taken in a trial of Ad26.COV2.S vaccine versus placebo. The receptors were sampled from a person between 18 and 65 years old who received the Ad26.COV2.S COVID-19 vaccine or a placebo.

The chain links TRBV6-6 to TRBJ2-5; 7 bases agree with TRBD1. V trimming: 5 bases; J trimming: 5 bases; junction bases outside the gene matches: 17. This CDR3 spans 17 amino acids. In germline, CDR1 is MNHNY, CDR2 SVGAGI (reference sequence). The CDR3, as DNA: TGTGCCAGCAGTCTCTTAGGGGGCGGTGCAGGGCAGGAGACCCAGTACTTC. Translation: CASSLLGGGAGQETQYF.

The V call is TRBV27, the J call TRBJ1-1; 8 nucleotides line up with TRBD1. Unmatched junction bases numbered 3, after V lost 2 bases and J lost 4 bases. Germline V gene data show CDR1 as MNHEY and CDR2 as SMNVEV (reference sequence). This CDR3 comprises 14 residues. The DNA for the CDR3 is TGTGCCAGCAGTTTACAGGGGGCGTTCACTGAAGCTTTCTTT. The encoded protein is CASSLQGAFTEAFF.

The V call is TRBV4-1, the J call TRBJ2-7; TRBD2 is a possible D gene (6 bases). CDR1 is MGHRA and CDR2 is YSYEKL in the germline V gene. V was cut by 4 bases and J by 5 bases, with 15 bases left in between. The CDR3 runs to 14 residues. The DNA of the CDR3 is TGCGCCAGCAGCCCCGACGGGGGACGGAACGAGCAGTACTTC. Its translation is CASSPDGGRNEQYF.

CDR3 nucleotides: TGTGCCAGCAGCTCTTCTGGGACCATTGCCGGGGAGCTGTTTTTT. Amino acid sequence: CASSSSGTIAGELFF. The chain uses TRBV7-8 and TRBJ2-2; D is possibly TRBD1 or TRBD2 (5 bases each). Trimming left V 4 bases short and J 6 bases short, with 15 bases between. The CDR3 spans 15 residues. Germline CDR1 is SGHVS and CDR2 is FQNEAQ.

This rearrangement joins TRBV3-1 (or the pseudogene TRBV3-2) to TRBJ2-4; a weak D match, TRBD2 (5 bases). Germline-derived CDR1 and CDR2 are LGHDT and YNNKEL (reference sequence). This CDR3 contains 14 residues. Trimming left V 1 base short and J 10 bases short, with 14 bases between. CDR3 coding DNA: TGTGCCAGCAGCCAAGCGGGGAGCCAAAGGATTCAGTACTTC. Its translation is CASSQAGSQRIQYF.

There are a few counts of this clone. The rearrangement uses TRBV5-4 and TRBJ2-7; TRBD1 matches at 7 bases. After removal of 5 bases from V and 7 bases from J, the junction contained 15 bases not matched to a gene. CDR3 size: 15 residues. Germline CDR1 and CDR2: SGHNT and YYREEE (reference sequence). CDR3 loop: CASRPGADRSGEQYF. The CDR3 coding sequence is TGTGCCAGCAGGCCCGGAGCGGACAGGTCCGGGGAGCAGTACTTC.

CDR3 amino acids: CASSPGTSGGEQFF. DNA of the CDR3: TGTGCCAGCAGCCCCGGGACTAGCGGAGGTGAGCAGTTCTTC. The J gene is TRBJ2-1, the V gene TRBV7-2; 11 positions match TRBD2. The CDR3 contains 14 residues. With 5 bases clipped from V and 9 bases from J, the junction kept 6 bases outside the gene matches. Germline V CDR1 and CDR2: SGHTA, FQGNSA.

The J gene is TRBJ1-6, the V gene TRBV6-5, with 7 bases lining up with TRBD1. CDR1 and CDR2 (germline): MNHEY, SVGAGI. The CDR3 is 16 residues long. V was pared by 0 bases and J by 7 bases, with 6 bases of the junction left unmatched. In DNA form, the CDR3 reads TGTGCCAGCAGTTACTCCAGGGGGGCTGGGAATTCACCCCTCCACTTT. It specifies CASSYSRGAGNSPLHF.

The chain carries TRBV7-9 and TRBJ2-3; D possibly corresponds to TRBD2 (5 bases). Between the trimmed V and J ends, which lost 3 bases and 3 bases, there was a span of 19 bases. This CDR3 is 17 amino acids long. Germline V gene data show CDR1 as SEHNR and CDR2 as FQNEAQ (reference sequence). The CDR3: CASSLGFGELGTDTQYF. CDR3 nucleotides: TGTGCCAGCAGCTTGGGGTTCGGGGAGCTAGGGACAGATACGCAGTATTTT.

The chain joins TRBV10-3 to TRBJ2-1; no clear D. Germline values: CDR1 ENHRY, CDR2 SYGVKD. Trimming removed 10 bases at V and 5 bases at J, with 18 bases between. CDR3 size: 14 residues. DNA for the CDR3: TGTGCCACCAGAGCGTCTCCTAGAAACAATGAGCAGTTCTTC. Residues: CATRASPRNNEQFF.

V is TRBV12-5 and J is TRBJ2-3; D gene ambiguous. This CDR3 spans 13 amino acids. The germline gives CDR1 LGHNT, CDR2 FRNRAP. Between the trimmed V and J ends, which lost 6 bases and 1 base, there was a span of 8 bases. The CDR3 nucleotides read TGTGCTAGTGGGGAGCCGGGCACAGATACGCAGTATTTT. Its translation: CASGEPGTDTQYF.

This chain connects TRBV19 to TRBJ2-3; weak D call: TRBD2 (5 bases). V was pared by 2 bases and J by 1 base, with 7 bases between. The length of the CDR3 is 14 residues. The germline V gene encodes CDR1 LNHDA and CDR2 SQIVND (reference sequence). CDR3 in amino acids: CASSINGGTDTQYF. DNA for the CDR3: TGTGCCAGTAGTATAAACGGGGGCACAGATACGCAGTATTTT.

This clone came up once. The J gene is TRBJ2-6, the V gene TRBV30; a possible D gene is TRBD1 (5 bases). The CDR3 length is 14 residues. V lost 4 bases and J lost 1, with 8 bases in between. Germline V gene lookup returns CDR1 GTSNPN and CDR2 SVGIG (reference sequence). The CDR3 sequence: CAWKGLSGANVLTF. The CDR3, as DNA: TGTGCCTGGAAGGGGTTATCTGGGGCCAACGTCCTGACTTTC.

This rearrangement joins TRBV30 to TRBJ1-6; D may be TRBD1 (6 bases). Trimming took off 0 bases at V and 7 bases at J, with 13 bases between the two ends. Looked up from germline, CDR1 is GTSNPN and CDR2 is SVGIG (reference sequence). This CDR3 is built from 15 residues. The CDR3 sequence: CAWSVQGKGNSPLHF. CDR3 in DNA: TGTGCCTGGAGTGTACAGGGAAAAGGGAATTCACCCCTCCACTTT.

This clone was counted a few times. At the DNA level, this CDR3 is encoded by other sequences in the same sample as well. The chain is built from TRBV19 and TRBJ1-2, with D perhaps matching TRBD1 (5 bases). Germline V lookup: CDR1 LNHDA, CDR2 SQIVND (reference sequence). This CDR3 is built from 12 residues. V dropped 5 bases and J dropped 4 bases, with 8 bases sitting between them. The chain's CDR3 is CASSGTVYGYTF. The CDR3, as DNA: TGTGCCAGTAGTGGGACGGTCTATGGCTACACCTTC.

This rearrangement joins TRBV13 to TRBJ2-1, with 10 bases lining up with TRBD2. The CDR3 is made up of 15 amino acids. V lost 5 bases to trimming and J lost 6 bases; unmatched junction nucleotides: 7. Germline CDR1 reads PRHDT; CDR2 reads FYEKMQ (reference sequence). The CDR3 nucleotides read TGTGCCAGCAGCCCCTGGACTAGCGGAGGCAATGAGCAGTTCTTC. Its translation: CASSPWTSGGNEQFF.

V and J are TRBV5-1 and TRBJ2-3; D gene unclear. V lost 0 bases and J 3 bases, leaving 8 bases between the germline ends. The germline CDR1 and CDR2 sequences are SGHRS and YFSETQ. This CDR3 has 14 residues. The CDR3 DNA follows: TGCGCCAGCAGCTTGGTGGTCTCGACAGATACGCAGTATTTT. Amino acids: CASSLVVSTDTQYF.

The gene calls are TRBV5-4 and TRBJ2-5; D uncertain. In germline, CDR1 is SGHNT, CDR2 YYREEE (reference sequence). Trimming left V 0 bases short and J 0 bases short, with 3 bases between. This CDR3 comprises 13 residues. The CDR3 protein is CASSLEYQETQYF. DNA of the CDR3: TGTGCCAGCAGCTTGGAATACCAAGAGACCCAGTACTTC. Full variable domain (missing parts from reference TRBV5-4 and TRBJ2-5): ETGVTQSPTHLIKTRGQQVTLRCSSQSGHNTVSWYQQALGQGPQFIFQYYREEENGRGNFPPRFSGLQFPNYSSELNVNALELDDSALYLCASSLEYQETQYFGPGTRLLVL.

The chain links TRBV7-9 to TRBJ1-2; perhaps TRBD1 as D (6 bases). There are 16 residues in the CDR3. V lost 5 bases, J lost 6 bases, and 22 bases lay in between. Germline loops: CDR1 SEHNR, CDR2 FQNEAQ (reference sequence). CDR3 loop: CASSELTGYEFNGYTF. The CDR3, as DNA: TGTGCCAGCAGCGAATTGACAGGTTATGAGTTTAATGGCTACACCTTC.

The rearrangement joins TRBV18 to TRBJ2-3, with D possibly matching TRBD2 (6 bases). Trimming stripped 3 bases from V and 0 bases from J, with 13 bases between. The CDR3 runs 16 residues. Looked up from germline, CDR1 is KGHSH and CDR2 is LQKENI. CDR3 protein: CASSPTGLTSTDTQYF. CDR3 DNA sequence: TGTGCCAGCTCACCGACGGGACTGACTAGCACAGATACGCAGTATTTT.

The V call is TRBV5-1, the J call TRBJ1-1; D is ambiguous. Trimming removed 1 base at V and 1 base at J, with 14 bases between. The CDR3 totals 16 residues. Germline values: CDR1 SGHRS, CDR2 YFSETQ. DNA for the CDR3: TGCGCCAGCAGCTTGTCTTCAGCCGACGGGAACACTGAAGCTTTCTTT. Encoded protein: CASSLSSADGNTEAFF.

The chain couples TRBV7-9 to TRBJ2-7; D may be TRBD1 (5 bases). Deletions cut 5 bases from V and 2 bases from J, with 16 bases between. Germline V gene lookup returns CDR1 SEHNR and CDR2 FQNEAQ (reference sequence). This CDR3 spans 15 amino acids. CDR3: CASSPPGAVTYEQYF. CDR3 nucleotides: TGTGCCAGCAGCCCGCCTGGGGCAGTGACCTACGAGCAGTACTTC. Complete variable domain (other parts from reference TRBV7-9 and TRBJ2-7): DTGVSQNPRHKITKRGQNVTFRCDPISEHNRLYWYRQTLGQGPEFLTYFQNEAQLEKSRLLSDRFSAERPKGSFSTLEIQRTEQGDSAMYLCASSPPGAVTYEQYFGPGTRLTVT.